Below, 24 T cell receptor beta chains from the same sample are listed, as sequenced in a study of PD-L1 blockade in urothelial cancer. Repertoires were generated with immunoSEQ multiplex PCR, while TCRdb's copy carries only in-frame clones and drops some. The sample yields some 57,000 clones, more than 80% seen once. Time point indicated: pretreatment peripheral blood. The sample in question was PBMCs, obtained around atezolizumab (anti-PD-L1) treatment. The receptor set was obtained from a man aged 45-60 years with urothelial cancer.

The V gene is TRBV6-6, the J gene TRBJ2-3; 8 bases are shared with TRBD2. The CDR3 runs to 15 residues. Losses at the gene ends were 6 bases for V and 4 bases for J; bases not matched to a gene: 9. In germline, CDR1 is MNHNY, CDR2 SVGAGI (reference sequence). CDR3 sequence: CASSRPAGVADTQYF. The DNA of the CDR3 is TGTGCCAGCAGCCGGCCAGCGGGAGTGGCAGATACGCAGTATTTT.

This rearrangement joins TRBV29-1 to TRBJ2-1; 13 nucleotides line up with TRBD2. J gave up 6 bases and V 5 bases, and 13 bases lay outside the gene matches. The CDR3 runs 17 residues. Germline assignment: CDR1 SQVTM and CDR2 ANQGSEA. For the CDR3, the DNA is TGCAGCGTTCTCTTGGGACTAGCGGGGCCCGGGCTCAATGAGCAGTTCTTC. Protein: CSVLLGLAGPGLNEQFF.

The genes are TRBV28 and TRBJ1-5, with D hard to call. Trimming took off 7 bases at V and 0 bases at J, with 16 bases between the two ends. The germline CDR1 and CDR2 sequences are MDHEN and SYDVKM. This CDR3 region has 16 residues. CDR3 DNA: TGTGCCAGCACCCTGGGCACATCCGGTAGCAATCAGCCCCAGCATTTT. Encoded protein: CASTLGTSGSNQPQHF.

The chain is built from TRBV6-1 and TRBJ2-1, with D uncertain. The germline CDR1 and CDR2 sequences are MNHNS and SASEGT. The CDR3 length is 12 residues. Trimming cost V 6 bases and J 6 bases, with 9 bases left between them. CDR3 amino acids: CASRKTRNEQFF. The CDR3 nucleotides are TGTGCCAGCAGGAAGACACGCAATGAGCAGTTCTTC.

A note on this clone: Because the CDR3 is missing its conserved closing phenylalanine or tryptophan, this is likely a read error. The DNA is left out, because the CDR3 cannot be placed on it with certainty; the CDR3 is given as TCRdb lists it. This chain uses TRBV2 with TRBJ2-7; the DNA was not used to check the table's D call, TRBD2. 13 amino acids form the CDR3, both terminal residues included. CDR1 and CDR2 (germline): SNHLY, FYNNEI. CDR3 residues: CASSESGSGGYSY.

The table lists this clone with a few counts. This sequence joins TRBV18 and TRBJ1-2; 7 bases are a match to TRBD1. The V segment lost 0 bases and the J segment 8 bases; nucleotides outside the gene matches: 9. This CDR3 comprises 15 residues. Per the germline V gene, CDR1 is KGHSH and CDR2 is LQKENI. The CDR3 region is CASSPPETGPLGYTF. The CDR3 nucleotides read TGTGCCAGCTCACCACCTGAGACAGGGCCCTTGGGCTACACCTTC.

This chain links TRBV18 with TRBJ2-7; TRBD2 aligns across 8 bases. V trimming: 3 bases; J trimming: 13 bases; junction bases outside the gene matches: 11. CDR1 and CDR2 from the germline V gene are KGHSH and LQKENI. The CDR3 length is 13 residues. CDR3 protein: CASSPPFPGGPYF. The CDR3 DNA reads TGTGCCAGCTCACCCCCTTTCCCGGGAGGGCCATACTTC.

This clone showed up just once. The CDR3 DNA sequence: TGTGCCTGGAGTGTGGCTAGGGGGACCCAGTACTTC. The encoded protein is CAWSVARGTQYF. The chain has TRBV30 and TRBJ2-5; tentatively, D is TRBD1 (5 bases). The ends were cut back, 0 bases at V and 7 bases at J, with 9 bases in the middle. In germline, CDR1 is GTSNPN, CDR2 SVGIG (reference sequence). The length of the CDR3 is 12 residues.

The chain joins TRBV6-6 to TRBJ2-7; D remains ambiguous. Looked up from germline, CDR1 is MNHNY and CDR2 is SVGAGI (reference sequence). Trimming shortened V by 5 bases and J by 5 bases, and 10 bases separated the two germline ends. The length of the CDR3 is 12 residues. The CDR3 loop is CASSNRANEQYF. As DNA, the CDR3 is TGTGCCAGCAGTAACCGAGCAAACGAGCAGTACTTC.

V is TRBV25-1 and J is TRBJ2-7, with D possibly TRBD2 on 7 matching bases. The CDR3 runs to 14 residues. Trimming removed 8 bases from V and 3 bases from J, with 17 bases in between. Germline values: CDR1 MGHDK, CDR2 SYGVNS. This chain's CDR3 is CASGLAGEGYEQYF. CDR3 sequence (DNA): TGTGCCAGCGGTTTGGCAGGGGAGGGCTACGAGCAGTACTTC.

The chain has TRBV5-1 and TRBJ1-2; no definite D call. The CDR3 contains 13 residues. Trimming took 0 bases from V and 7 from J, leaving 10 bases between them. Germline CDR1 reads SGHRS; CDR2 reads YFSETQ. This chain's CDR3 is CASSLEEGSGYTF. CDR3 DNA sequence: TGCGCCAGCAGCTTGGAGGAGGGTTCTGGCTACACCTTC.

Here the CDR3 DNA reads TGTGCCAGCTCACCACTGAACAGGGCTAATGAAAAACTGTTTTTT. Amino acid sequence: CASSPLNRANEKLFF. The V and J genes are TRBV18 and TRBJ1-4; tentatively, D is TRBD1 (6 bases). Trimming removed 1 base at V and 3 bases at J, with 9 bases between. Looked up from germline, CDR1 is KGHSH and CDR2 is LQKENI. The CDR3 has 15 amino acids. Full variable domain (missing parts from reference TRBV18 and TRBJ1-4): NAGVMQNPRHLVRRRGQEARLRCSPMKGHSHVYWYRQLPEEGLKFMVYLQKENIIDESGMPKERFSAEFPKEGPSILRIQQVVRGDSAAYFCASSPLNRANEKLFFGSGTQLSVL.

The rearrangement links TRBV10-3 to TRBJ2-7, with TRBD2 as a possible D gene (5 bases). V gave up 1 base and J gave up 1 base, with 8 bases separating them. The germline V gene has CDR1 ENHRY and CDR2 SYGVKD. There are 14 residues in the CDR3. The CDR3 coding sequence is TGTGCCATCAGTGAGTGGACGGGATCCTACGAGCAGTACTTC. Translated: CAISEWTGSYEQYF.

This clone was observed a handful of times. CDR3 nucleotide sequence: TGCGCCAGCAGTGAGTCCAGGGACTCCGGGGAGCTGTTTTTT. It yields the protein CASSESRDSGELFF. The chain is built from TRBV10-1 and TRBJ2-2, with D possibly being TRBD2 (6 bases). V dropped 0 bases and J dropped 6 bases, with 8 bases sitting between them. Per germline, CDR1 WNHNN and CDR2 SYGVQD (reference sequence). The CDR3 consists of 14 residues.

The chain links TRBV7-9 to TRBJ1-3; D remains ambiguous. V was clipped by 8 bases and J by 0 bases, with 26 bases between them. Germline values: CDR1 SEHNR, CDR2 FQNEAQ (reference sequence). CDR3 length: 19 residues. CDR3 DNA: TGTGCCAGCCCCTTTCCCCCCCCACCAGTGACTCCCTCTGGAAACACCATATATTTT. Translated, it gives CASPFPPPPVTPSGNTIYF.

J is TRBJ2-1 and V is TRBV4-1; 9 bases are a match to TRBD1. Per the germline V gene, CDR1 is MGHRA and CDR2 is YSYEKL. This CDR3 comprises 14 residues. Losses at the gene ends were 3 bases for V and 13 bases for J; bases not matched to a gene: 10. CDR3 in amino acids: CASSQERQGGSQFF. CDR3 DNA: TGCGCCAGCAGCCAGGAACGACAGGGGGGCTCACAGTTCTTC.

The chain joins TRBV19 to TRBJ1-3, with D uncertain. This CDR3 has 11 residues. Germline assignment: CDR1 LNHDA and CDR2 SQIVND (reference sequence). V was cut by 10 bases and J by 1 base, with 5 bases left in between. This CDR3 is CANVSGNTIYF. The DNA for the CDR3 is TGTGCCAATGTATCTGGAAACACCATATATTTT.

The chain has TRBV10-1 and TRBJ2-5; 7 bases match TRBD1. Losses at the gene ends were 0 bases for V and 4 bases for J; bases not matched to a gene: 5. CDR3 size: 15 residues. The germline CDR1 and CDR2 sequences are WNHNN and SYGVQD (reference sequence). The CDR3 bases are TGCGCCAGCAGTGAGTCGAAGGGGGCGGGAGAGACCCAGTACTTC. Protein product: CASSESKGAGETQYF.

The CDR3 region is CASNLGGTGELFF. CDR3 bases: TGTGCCAGCAACCTGGGGGGGACCGGGGAGCTGTTTTTT. The chain joins TRBV7-6 to TRBJ2-2; 7 bases fit TRBD2. This CDR3 has 13 amino acids. Germline CDR1 is SGHVS and CDR2 is FNYEAQ. J gave up 5 bases and V 7 bases, and 4 bases lay outside the gene matches. Complete variable domain (other parts from reference TRBV7-6 and TRBJ2-2): GAGVSQSPRYKVTKRGQDVALRCDPISGHVSLYWYRQALGQGPEFLTYFNYEAQQDKSGLPNDRFSAERPEGSISTLTIQRTEQRDSAMYRCASNLGGTGELFFGEGSRLTVL.

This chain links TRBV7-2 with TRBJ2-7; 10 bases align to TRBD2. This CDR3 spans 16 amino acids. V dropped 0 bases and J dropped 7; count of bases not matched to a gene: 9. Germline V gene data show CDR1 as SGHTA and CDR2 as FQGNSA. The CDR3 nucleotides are TGTGCCAGCAGCTTAGCGCCAGCGGGAGGGCCGGGAGAGCAGTACTTC. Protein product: CASSLAPAGGPGEQYF.

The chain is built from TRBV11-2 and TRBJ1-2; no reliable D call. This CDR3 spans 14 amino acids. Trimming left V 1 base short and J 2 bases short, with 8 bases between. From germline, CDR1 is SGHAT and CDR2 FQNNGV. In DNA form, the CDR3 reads TGTGCCAGCAGCTTAGGTAGAGGGAACTATGGCTACACCTTC. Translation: CASSLGRGNYGYTF.

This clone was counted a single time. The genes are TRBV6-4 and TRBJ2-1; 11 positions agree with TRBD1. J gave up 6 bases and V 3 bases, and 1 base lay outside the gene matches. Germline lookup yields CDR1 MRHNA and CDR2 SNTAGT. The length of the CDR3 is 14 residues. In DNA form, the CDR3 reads TGTGCCAGCAGTGAGGGGACAGGGGGCAATGAGCAGTTCTTC. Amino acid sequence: CASSEGTGGNEQFF.

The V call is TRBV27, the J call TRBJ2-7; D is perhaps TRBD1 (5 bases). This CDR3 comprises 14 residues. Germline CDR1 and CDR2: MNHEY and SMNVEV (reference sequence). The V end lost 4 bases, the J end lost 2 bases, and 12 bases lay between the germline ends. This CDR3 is CASSWAGIPYEQYF. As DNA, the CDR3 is TGTGCCAGCAGTTGGGCAGGGATCCCCTACGAGCAGTACTTC.

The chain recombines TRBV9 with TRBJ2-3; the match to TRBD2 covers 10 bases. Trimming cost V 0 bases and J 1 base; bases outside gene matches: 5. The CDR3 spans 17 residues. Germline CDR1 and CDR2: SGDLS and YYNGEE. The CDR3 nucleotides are TGTGCCAGCAGCGTAGTAGCTAGCGGGAGCGGCACAGATACGCAGTATTTT. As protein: CASSVVASGSGTDTQYF.